This passage covers 10 T cell receptor beta chains from one sample sequenced in a study of blood T cell repertoires in COVID-19. Produced via immunoSEQ multiplex PCR; TCRdb's table is partial and in-frame only. Among 70,000 to 100,000 clones listed, roughly 89% were seen once. The sequencing input was peripheral blood. The source of these receptors is an older woman with COVID-19, enrolled during active disease.

In its sample, this clone was seen once. The chain uses TRBV2 and TRBJ1-6; 7 bases agree with TRBD1. Germline loops: CDR1 SNHLY, CDR2 FYNNEI. The CDR3 loop spans 15 amino acids. The J segment lost 6 bases and the V segment lost 6 bases, leaving 8 bases of the junction unmatched. The CDR3 DNA reads as TGTGCCAGCAGGACCACAGGGGCGGGTAATTCACCCCTCCACTTT. Encoded protein: CASRTTGAGNSPLHF.

J is TRBJ2-3 and V is TRBV7-2, with TRBD2 matching 11 bases. Losses at the gene ends were 2 bases for V and 5 bases for J; bases not matched to a gene: 3. The CDR3 spans 15 residues. Germline CDR1 is SGHTA and CDR2 is FQGNSA. In DNA, the CDR3 is TGTGCCAGCAGCTTACTAGCGGGGGGAGGAGATACGCAGTATTTT. Residues: CASSLLAGGGDTQYF. Together with reference TRBV7-2 and TRBJ2-3, the CDR3 gives the full variable domain: GAGVSQSPSNKVTEKGKDVELRCDPISGHTALYWYRQSLGQGLEFLIYFQGNSAPDKSGLPSDRFSAERTGGSVSTLTIQRTQQEDSAVYLCASSLLAGGGDTQYFGPGTRLTVL.

This chain joins TRBV6-2 or TRBV6-3 and TRBJ1-5; D is perhaps TRBD1 (6 bases). The length of the CDR3 is 15 residues. The V end lost 6 bases, the J end lost 5 bases, and 17 bases lay between the germline ends. Germline-derived CDR1 and CDR2 are MNHEY and SVGEGT. CDR3 protein: CASSQPKWGHQPQHF. The CDR3 coding sequence is TGTGCCAGCAGCCAACCGAAGTGGGGGCATCAGCCCCAGCATTTT.

This chain uses TRBV6-1 with TRBJ2-7; 7 bases match TRBD1. With 2 bases clipped from V and 4 bases from J, the junction kept 8 bases outside the gene matches. The length of the CDR3 is 15 residues. CDR1 is MNHNS, CDR2 SASEGT, per germline. The CDR3 loop reads CASSEQGDKLYEQYF. The CDR3 nucleotides are TGTGCCAGCAGTGAACAGGGGGACAAATTATACGAGCAGTACTTC.

The genes are TRBV9 and TRBJ1-4; possible D gene TRBD1, 5 bases. CDR1 is SGDLS, CDR2 YYNGEE, per germline. The ends were cut back, 3 bases at V and 4 bases at J, with 16 bases in the middle. The CDR3 contains 16 residues. Here the CDR3 DNA reads TGTGCCAGCAGCGCCCAATCGGGGGTTGATAATGAAAAACTGTTTTTT. Protein sequence: CASSAQSGVDNEKLFF.

This chain connects TRBV12-3 or TRBV12-4 to TRBJ2-3, with unresolved D. Trimming took 6 bases from V and 2 from J, leaving 3 bases between them. The CDR3 runs 11 residues. The CDR3 region is CASRATDTQYF. Written as DNA, the CDR3 is TGTGCCAGCAGAGCCACAGATACGCAGTATTTT.

The genes are TRBV5-1 and TRBJ2-6, with TRBD1 matching over 12 bases. The CDR3 totals 18 residues. Germline CDR1 and CDR2: SGHRS and YFSETQ. Losses at the gene ends were 1 base for V and 2 bases for J; bases not matched to a gene: 4. DNA for the CDR3: TGCGCCAGCAGCTTGTCGGGACAGGGGGCCGCTGGGGCCAACGTCCTGACTTTC. Protein product: CASSLSGQGAAGANVLTF. The full variable domain, completed using reference TRBV5-1 and TRBJ2-6, is KAGVTQTPRYLIKTRGQQVTLSCSPISGHRSVSWYQQTPGQGLQFLFEYFSETQRNKGNFPGRFSGRQFSNSRSEMNVSTLELGDSALYLCASSLSGQGAAGANVLTFGAGSRLTVL.

This chain uses TRBV4-1 with TRBJ2-5; D gene uncertain. Trimming shortened V by 0 bases and J by 1 base, and 3 bases separated the two germline ends. This CDR3 is built from 13 residues. The germline V gene encodes CDR1 MGHRA and CDR2 YSYEKL. CDR3 nucleotides: TGCGCCAGCAGCCAAGAAGCCCAAGAGACCCAGTACTTC. This encodes CASSQEAQETQYF.

V gene TRBV7-8 combines with J gene TRBJ2-7; tentatively, D is TRBD1 (5 bases). V lost 2 bases and J 6 bases, leaving 14 bases between the germline ends. Looked up from germline, CDR1 is SGHVS and CDR2 is FQNEAQ. This CDR3 contains 14 residues. The CDR3 sequence is CASSLKPQRGEQYF. In DNA, the CDR3 is TGTGCCAGCAGCTTAAAGCCTCAAAGGGGCGAGCAGTACTTC.

The chain has TRBV11-1 and TRBJ2-7; 10 bases map to TRBD1. The CDR3 has 16 residues. With 7 bases clipped from V and 1 base from J, the junction kept 10 bases outside the gene matches. The germline gives CDR1 SGHAT, CDR2 FQDESV (reference sequence). Written as DNA, the CDR3 is TGTGCCAGCATCCTTAACTCGGGACAGGGGTCCTACGAGCAGTACTTC. It is translated as CASILNSGQGSYEQYF.